The subject of this entry is one T cell receptor (beta chain). This table comes from immunoSEQ multiplex PCR, and its TCRdb copy is limited to in-frame clones, with some not included. Found here are approximately 200,000 clones, nearly 90% of them singletons; the top ten hold roughly 10%. This sample was included in a study of blood T cell repertoires in COVID-19. The wider study: The cDNA or gDNA used as material had been derived from T cells, B-cell-depleted T cells, or PBMCs.

In germline, CDR1 is SGHRS, CDR2 YFSETQ. The CDR3 sequence is 13 residues long. The V end was cut by 3 bases, the J end by 7 bases, with 10 bases between. The sample taken for sequencing was PBMCs or T cells enriched from blood (not recorded which). The genes are TRBV5-1 and TRBJ2-2; TRBD1 is a possible D gene (6 bases). The receptor was derived from a man between 25 and 39 years old who had recovered from COVID-19. CDR3 residues: CASSSQGNGELFF. Written as DNA, the CDR3 is TGCGCCAGCAGCTCTCAGGGGAACGGGGAGCTGTTTTTT.